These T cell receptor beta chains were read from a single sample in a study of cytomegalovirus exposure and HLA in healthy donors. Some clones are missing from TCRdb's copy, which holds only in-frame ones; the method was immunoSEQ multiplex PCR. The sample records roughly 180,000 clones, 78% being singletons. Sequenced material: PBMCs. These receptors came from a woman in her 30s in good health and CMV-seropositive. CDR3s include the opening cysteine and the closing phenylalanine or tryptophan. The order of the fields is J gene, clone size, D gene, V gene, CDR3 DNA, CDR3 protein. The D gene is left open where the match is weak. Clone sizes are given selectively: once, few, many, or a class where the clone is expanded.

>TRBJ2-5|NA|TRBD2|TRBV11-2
TGTGCCAGCAGCTTTCTAGCGGGGGGTAAAGAGACCCAGTACTTC
CASSFLAGGKETQYF
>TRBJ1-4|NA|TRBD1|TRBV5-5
TGTGCCAGCAGCTTGGAGCCAGGGGGCGGCGGAGAAAAACTGTTTTTT
CASSLEPGGGGEKLFF
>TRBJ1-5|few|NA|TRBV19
TGTGCCAGTAGTCCCCAGGCTCGTAGCAATCAGCCCCAGCATTTT
CASSPQARSNQPQHF
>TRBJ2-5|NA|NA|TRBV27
TGTGCCAGCAGTTCGCCTCTAACAGGGAAGACCCAGTACTTC
CASSSPLTGKTQYF
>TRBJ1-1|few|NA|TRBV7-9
TGTGCCAGCAGCAAGGAGTCTGTGGGTGGTGCTTTCTTT
CASSKESVGGAFF
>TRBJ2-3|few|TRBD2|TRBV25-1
TGTGCCAGCAGTGTCAGCGGGAGGACTTCATTTACGCAGTATTTT
CASSVSGRTSFTQYF
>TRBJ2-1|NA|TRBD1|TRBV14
TGTGCCAGCAGCCGTGGAGCCGGGACAGTCCGTGACAATGAGCAGTTCTTC
CASSRGAGTVRDNEQFF
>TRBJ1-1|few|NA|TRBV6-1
TGTGCCAGCAGAGAGACAGAGAACACTGAAGCTTTCTTT
CASRETENTEAFF
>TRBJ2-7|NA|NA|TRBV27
TGTGCCAGCAGTCCAGGGTGGACTAAATACGAGCAGTACTTC
CASSPGWTKYEQYF
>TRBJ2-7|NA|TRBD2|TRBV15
TGTGCCACCAGGGAGGGCGGGGGTGCGCAGTACTTC
CATREGGGAQYF
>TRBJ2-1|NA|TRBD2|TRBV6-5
TGTGCCAGCAGGATAGCGGGGACGTACAATGAGCAGTTCTTC
CASRIAGTYNEQFF
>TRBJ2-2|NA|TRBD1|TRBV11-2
TGTGCCATCGGGACAGTTGATGGAACCGGGGAGCTGTTTTTT
CAIGTVDGTGELFF
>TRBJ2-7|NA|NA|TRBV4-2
TGTGCCAGCACCTCCTGGTCAGGGAATTACGAGCAGTACTTC
CASTSWSGNYEQYF
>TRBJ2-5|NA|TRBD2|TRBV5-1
TGCGCCAGCAGCTTGGCCATCGGGGGGTGGCAAGAGACCCAGTACTTC
CASSLAIGGWQETQYF
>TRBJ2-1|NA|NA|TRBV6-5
TGTGCCAGCTCCTCCACTAGAGGCCCGCTCGGTGAGCAGTTCTTC
CASSSTRGPLGEQFF
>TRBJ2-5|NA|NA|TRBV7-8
TGTGCCAGCAGCCCCCTCTTTCTCCAAGAGACCCAGTACTTC
CASSPLFLQETQYF
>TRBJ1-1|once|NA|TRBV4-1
TGCGCCAGCAGACTGGGGGGGAACACTGAAGCTTTCTTT
CASRLGGNTEAFF
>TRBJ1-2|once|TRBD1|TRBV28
TGTGCCAGCAGTTGGGGACAGGGGGGCGCGAGGGGCTACACCTTC
CASSWGQGGARGYTF
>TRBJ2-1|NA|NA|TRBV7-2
TGTGCCAGCAGCGCCCAACTAGCAGGCGAGCAGTTCTTC
CASSAQLAGEQFF
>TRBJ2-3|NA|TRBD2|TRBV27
TGTGCCAGCGGGACTAGCGGCACAGATACGCAGTATTTT
CASGTSGTDTQYF
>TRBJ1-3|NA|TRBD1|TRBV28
TGTGCCAGCAGTTTAGCCGTGGACAGGCCCGTGTATTTT
CASSLAVDRPVYF
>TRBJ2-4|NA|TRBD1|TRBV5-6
TGTGCCAGCAGCTTTCGGACAGGGCCCCGGAACATTCAGTACTTC
CASSFRTGPRNIQYF